Reported below is one T cell receptor beta chain. Its antigen is as yet unknown. The library targeted TCRbeta and was prepared with unique molecular identifiers. TCRdb called the PCR reads again in MiXCR, with one record for every CDR3 protein. There are about 830,000 distinct CDR3 sequences in the sample; roughly 15% occur only once, and around 5.3% lies in the top ten. These data are taken from a study of T-cell reconstitution after alpha-beta-depleted transplantation in children. Trimming took off 5 bases at V and 4 bases at J, with 14 bases between the two ends. CDR1 is LNHDA and CDR2 is SQIVND in the germline V gene (reference sequence). The CDR3 runs to 14 residues. Findings and limits, study-wide: Newly generated T cells supplied most T-cell counts and diversity one year post-transplant.

The sequences come from PBMCs, mostly from graft donor cells, collected 360 days after TCRalphabeta/CD19-depleted stem cell transplant. This receptor was obtained from a male patient under 18 who had a stem cell transplant for acute lymphoblastic leukemia, so the T cells may come from the graft donor. The chain joins TRBV19 to TRBJ1-2; no clear D. This CDR3 is CASSVRSRFYGYTF. The CDR3 nucleotides are TGTGCCAGTAGTGTGAGGAGCCGCTTCTATGGCTACACCTTC.